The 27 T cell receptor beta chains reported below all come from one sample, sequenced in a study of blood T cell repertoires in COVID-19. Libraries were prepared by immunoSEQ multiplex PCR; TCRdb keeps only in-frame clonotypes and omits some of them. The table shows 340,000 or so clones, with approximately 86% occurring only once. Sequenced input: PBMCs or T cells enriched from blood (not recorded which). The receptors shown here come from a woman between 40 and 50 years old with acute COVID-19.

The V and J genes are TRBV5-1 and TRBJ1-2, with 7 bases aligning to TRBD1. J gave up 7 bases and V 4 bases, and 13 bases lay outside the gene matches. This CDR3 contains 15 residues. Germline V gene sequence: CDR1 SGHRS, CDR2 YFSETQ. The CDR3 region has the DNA TGCGCCAGCAGCCAATTACAGGGGTCCCGGGGTGGCTACACCTTC. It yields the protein CASSQLQGSRGGYTF.

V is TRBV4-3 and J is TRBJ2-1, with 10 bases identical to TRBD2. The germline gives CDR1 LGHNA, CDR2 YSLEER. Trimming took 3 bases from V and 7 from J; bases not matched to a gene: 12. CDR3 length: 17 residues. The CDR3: CASSQRATSGIGNEQFF. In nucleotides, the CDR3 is TGCGCCAGCAGCCAGAGGGCAACTAGCGGGATTGGTAATGAGCAGTTCTTC.

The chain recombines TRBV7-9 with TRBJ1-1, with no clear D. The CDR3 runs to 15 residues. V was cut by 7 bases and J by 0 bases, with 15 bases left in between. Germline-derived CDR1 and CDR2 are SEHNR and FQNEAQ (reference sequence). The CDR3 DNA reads TGTGCCAGCACACTTACGAGTACCTTGAACACTGAAGCTTTCTTT. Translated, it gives CASTLTSTLNTEAFF.

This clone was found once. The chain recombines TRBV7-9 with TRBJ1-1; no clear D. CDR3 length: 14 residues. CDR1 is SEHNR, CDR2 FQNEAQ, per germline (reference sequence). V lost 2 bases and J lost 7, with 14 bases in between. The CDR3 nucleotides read TGTGCCAGCAGCTTACGGGGAGATGTTAATGAAGCTTTCTTT. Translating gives CASSLRGDVNEAFF.

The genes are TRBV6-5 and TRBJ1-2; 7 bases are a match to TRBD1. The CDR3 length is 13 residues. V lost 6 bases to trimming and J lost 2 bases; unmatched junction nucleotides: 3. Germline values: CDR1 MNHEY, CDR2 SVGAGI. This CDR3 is CASRSGQNYGYTF. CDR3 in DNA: TGTGCCAGCAGGTCGGGACAGAACTATGGCTACACCTTC.

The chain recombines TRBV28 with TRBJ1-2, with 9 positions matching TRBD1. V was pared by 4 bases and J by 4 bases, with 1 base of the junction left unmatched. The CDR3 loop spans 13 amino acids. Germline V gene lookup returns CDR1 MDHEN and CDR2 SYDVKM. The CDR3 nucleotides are TGTGCCAGCAGTTCGACAGGGGGCTATGGCTACACCTTC. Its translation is CASSSTGGYGYTF.

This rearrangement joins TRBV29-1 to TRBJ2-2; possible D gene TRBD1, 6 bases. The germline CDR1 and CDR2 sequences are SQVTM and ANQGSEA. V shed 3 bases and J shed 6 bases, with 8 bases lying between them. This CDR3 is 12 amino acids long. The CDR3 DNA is TGCAGCGTTGACCAGGGGCCCGGGGAGCTGTTTTTT. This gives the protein CSVDQGPGELFF.

The CDR3 loop reads CASSLVPGRDYGYTF. DNA of the CDR3: TGTGCCAGCAGCTTAGTCCCGGGGAGGGACTATGGCTACACCTTC. J is TRBJ1-2 and V is TRBV7-8, with unresolved D. There are 15 residues in the CDR3. Germline V CDR1 and CDR2: SGHVS, FQNEAQ. V was cut by 1 base and J by 3 bases, with 12 bases left in between.

This CDR3 reads CASSDRALDSPLHF. The CDR3, as DNA: TGTGCCAGCAGTGACAGGGCTCTAGATTCACCCCTCCACTTT. The chain carries TRBV2 and TRBJ1-6, with D possibly TRBD1 on 5 matching bases. Looked up from germline, CDR1 is SNHLY and CDR2 is FYNNEI. Trimming took 3 bases from V and 8 from J, leaving 11 bases between them. The CDR3 spans 14 residues. The variable domain in full, completed from reference TRBV2 and TRBJ1-6, reads EPEVTQTPSHQVTQMGQEVILRCVPISNHLYFYWYRQILGQKVEFLVSFYNNEISEKSEIFDDQFSVERPDGSNFTLKIRSTKLEDSAMYFCASSDRALDSPLHFGNGTRLTVT.

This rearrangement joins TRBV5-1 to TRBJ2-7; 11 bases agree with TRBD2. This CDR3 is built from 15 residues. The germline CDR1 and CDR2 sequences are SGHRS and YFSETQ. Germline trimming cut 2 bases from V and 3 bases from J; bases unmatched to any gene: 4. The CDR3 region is CASSFMTSGNYEQYF. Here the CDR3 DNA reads TGCGCCAGCAGCTTTATGACTAGCGGGAACTACGAGCAGTACTTC.

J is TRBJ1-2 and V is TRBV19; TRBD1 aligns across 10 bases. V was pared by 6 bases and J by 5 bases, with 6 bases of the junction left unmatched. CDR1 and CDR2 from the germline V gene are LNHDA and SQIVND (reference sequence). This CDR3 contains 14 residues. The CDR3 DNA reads TGTGCCAGTAGCGGGACAGGGGCCCGTTATGGCTACACCTTC. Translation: CASSGTGARYGYTF.

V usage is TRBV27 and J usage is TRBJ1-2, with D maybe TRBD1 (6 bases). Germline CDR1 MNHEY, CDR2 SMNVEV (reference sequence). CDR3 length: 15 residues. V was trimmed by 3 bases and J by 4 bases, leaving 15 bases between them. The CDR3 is CASSLGGGGPYGYTF. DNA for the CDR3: TGTGCCAGCAGTTTGGGTGGGGGGGGCCCCTATGGCTACACCTTC.

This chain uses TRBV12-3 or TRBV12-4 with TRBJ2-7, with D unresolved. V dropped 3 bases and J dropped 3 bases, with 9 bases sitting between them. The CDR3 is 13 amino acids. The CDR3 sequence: CASSFSSGYEQYF. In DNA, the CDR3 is TGTGCCAGCAGTTTCTCCTCAGGCTACGAGCAGTACTTC.

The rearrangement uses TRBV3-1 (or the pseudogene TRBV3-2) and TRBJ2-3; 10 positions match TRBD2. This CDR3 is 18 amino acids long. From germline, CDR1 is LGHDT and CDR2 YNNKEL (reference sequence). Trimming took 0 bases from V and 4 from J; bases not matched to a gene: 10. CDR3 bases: TGTGCCAGCAGCCAAGAAGGTACTAGCGGGGATCTGTCAGATACGCAGTATTTT. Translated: CASSQEGTSGDLSDTQYF.

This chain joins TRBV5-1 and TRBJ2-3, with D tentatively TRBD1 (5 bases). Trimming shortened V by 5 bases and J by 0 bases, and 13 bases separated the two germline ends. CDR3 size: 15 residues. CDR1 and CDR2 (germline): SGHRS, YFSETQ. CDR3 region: CASREGVSSTDTQYF. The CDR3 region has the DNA TGCGCCAGCAGGGAAGGGGTATCGAGCACAGATACGCAGTATTTT.

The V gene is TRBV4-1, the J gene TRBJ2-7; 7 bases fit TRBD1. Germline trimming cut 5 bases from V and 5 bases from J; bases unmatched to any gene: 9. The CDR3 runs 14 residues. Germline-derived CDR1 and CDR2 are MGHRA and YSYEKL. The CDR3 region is CASSSSFQGDEQYF. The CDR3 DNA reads TGCGCCAGCAGCTCAAGCTTTCAGGGGGACGAGCAGTACTTC.

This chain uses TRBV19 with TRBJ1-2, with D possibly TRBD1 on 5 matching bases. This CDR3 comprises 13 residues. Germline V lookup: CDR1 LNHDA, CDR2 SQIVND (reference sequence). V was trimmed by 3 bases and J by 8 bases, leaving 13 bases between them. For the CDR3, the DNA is TGTGCCAGTAGTATCCAGGGTGTGGGCGGCTACACCTTC. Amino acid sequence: CASSIQGVGGYTF.

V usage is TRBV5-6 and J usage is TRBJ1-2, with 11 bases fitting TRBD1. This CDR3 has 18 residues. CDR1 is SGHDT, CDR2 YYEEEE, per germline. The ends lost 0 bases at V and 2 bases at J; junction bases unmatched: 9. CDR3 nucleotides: TGTGCCAGCAGCTTGGCTTGGACAGGGGGCAGGTGGAACTATGGCTACACCTTC. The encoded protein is CASSLAWTGGRWNYGYTF.

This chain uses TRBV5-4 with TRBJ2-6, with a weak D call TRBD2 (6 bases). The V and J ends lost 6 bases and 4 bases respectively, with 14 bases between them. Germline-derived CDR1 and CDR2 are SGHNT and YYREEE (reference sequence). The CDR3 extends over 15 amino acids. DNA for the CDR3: TGTGCCAGCAACTCCGGGGCGGGAGGGGCCAACGTCCTGACTTTC. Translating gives CASNSGAGGANVLTF. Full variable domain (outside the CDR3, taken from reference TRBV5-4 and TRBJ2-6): ETGVTQSPTHLIKTRGQQVTLRCSSQSGHNTVSWYQQALGQGPQFIFQYYREEENGRGNFPPRFSGLQFPNYSSELNVNALELDDSALYLCASNSGAGGANVLTFGAGSRLTVL.

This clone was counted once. DNA of the CDR3: TGTGCCAGCAGCGAAACAGGGAGGGGATCATCACCCCTCCACTTT. Amino acid sequence: CASSETGRGSSPLHF. The J gene is TRBJ1-6, the V gene TRBV9, with D perhaps TRBD1 (6 bases). Germline lookup yields CDR1 SGDLS and CDR2 YYNGEE. CDR3 length: 15 amino acids. V was clipped by 3 bases and J by 10 bases, with 17 bases between them.

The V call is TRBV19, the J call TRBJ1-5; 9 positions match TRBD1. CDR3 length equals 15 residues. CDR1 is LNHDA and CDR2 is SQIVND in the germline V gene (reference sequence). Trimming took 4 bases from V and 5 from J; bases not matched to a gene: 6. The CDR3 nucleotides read TGTGCCAGTAGTACCACCGGGACAGGGTATCAGCCCCAGCATTTT. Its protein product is CASSTTGTGYQPQHF.

CDR3 loop: CASSAPGLRQGFF. Here the CDR3 DNA reads TGCGCCAGCAGCGCGCCAGGACTCCGACAGGGGTTCTTC. This chain connects TRBV5-1 to TRBJ2-1; 7 nucleotides align to TRBD1. This CDR3 has 13 residues. CDR1 SGHRS and CDR2 YFSETQ come from the germline V gene. The V gene end was trimmed by 4 bases and the J gene end by 15 bases; junction bases not matched to a gene: 13. Using reference TRBV5-1 and TRBJ2-1 for the parts outside the CDR3, the full variable domain is KAGVTQTPRYLIKTRGQQVTLSCSPISGHRSVSWYQQTPGQGLQFLFEYFSETQRNKGNFPGRFSGRQFSNSRSEMNVSTLELGDSALYLCASSAPGLRQGFFGPGTRLTVL.

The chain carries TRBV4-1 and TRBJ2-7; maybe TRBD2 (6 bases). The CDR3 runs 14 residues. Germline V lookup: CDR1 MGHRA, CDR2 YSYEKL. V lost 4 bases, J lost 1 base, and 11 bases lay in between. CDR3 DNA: TGCGCCAGCAGCCCGAGGGACTCATCCTACGAGCAGTACTTC. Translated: CASSPRDSSYEQYF.

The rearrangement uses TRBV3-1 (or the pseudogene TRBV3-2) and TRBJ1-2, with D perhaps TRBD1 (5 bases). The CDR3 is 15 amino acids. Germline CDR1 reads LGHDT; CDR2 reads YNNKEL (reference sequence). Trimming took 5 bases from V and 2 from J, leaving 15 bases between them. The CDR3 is CASSYRQPPNYGYTF. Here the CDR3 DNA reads TGTGCCAGCAGCTACAGACAGCCACCCAACTATGGCTACACCTTC.

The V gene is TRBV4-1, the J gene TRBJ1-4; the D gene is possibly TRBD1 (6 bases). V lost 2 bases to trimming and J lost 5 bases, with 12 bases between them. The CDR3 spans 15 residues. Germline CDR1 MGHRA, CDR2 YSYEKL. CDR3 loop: CASSQQGRGNEKLFF. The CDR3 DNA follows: TGCGCCAGCAGCCAACAGGGAAGGGGGAATGAAAAACTGTTTTTT.

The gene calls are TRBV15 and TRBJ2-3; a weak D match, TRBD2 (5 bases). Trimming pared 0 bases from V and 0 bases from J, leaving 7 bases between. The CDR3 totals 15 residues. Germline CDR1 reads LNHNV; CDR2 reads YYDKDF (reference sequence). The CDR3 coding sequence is TGTGCCACCAGCAGAGATCGGAGGAGCACAGATACGCAGTATTTT. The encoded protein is CATSRDRRSTDTQYF.

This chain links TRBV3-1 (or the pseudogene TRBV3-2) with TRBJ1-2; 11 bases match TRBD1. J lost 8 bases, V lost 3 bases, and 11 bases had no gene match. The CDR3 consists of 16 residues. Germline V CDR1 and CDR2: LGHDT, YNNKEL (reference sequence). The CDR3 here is CASSHSQGQGARGYTF. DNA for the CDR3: TGTGCCAGCAGCCATTCACAAGGACAGGGGGCGCGGGGCTACACCTTC.